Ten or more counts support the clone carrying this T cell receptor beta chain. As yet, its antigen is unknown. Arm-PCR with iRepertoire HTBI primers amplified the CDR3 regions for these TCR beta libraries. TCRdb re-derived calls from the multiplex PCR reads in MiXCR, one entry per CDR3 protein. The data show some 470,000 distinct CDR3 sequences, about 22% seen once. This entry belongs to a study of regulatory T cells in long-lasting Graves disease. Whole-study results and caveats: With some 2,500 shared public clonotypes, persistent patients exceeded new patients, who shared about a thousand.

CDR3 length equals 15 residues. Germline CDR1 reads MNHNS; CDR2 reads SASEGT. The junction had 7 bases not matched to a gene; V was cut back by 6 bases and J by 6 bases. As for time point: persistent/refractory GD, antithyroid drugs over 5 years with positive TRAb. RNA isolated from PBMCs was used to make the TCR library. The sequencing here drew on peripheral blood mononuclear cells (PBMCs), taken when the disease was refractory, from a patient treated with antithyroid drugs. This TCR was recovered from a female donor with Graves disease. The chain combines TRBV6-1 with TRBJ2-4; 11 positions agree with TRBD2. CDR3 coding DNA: TGTGCCAGCAGGCTAGCGGGAGGAGGTGGAAACATTCAGTACTTC. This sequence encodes CASRLAGGGGNIQYF.